This T cell receptor (beta chain) was retrieved from a study of beta chain features in type 1 diabetes. Study-level points and caveats: Within each of all four CD4+ subsets, Type 1 diabetes patients had TCRB CDR3s that were moderately but significantly shorter.

Every donor provided one heparinised blood draw, which averaged approximately 100 mL. A note on this clone: The antigen remains unidentified.

Germline values: CDR1 SGHRS, CDR2 YFSETQ. The length of the CDR3 is 16 residues. V lost 1 base and J 5 bases, leaving 19 bases between the germline ends. Expressed TCRB transcripts were sequenced because the isolated RNA had all been reverse transcribed beforehand. Here immunoSEQ multiplex PCR was the method, and the copy in TCRdb shows in-frame clones only, minus some. The sample includes some 360,000 clones, 9.6% of them seen just once. Input material: central memory CD4+ T cells from blood. The TCR originated in a man aged 25-40 years with type 1 diabetes. The chain uses TRBV5-1 and TRBJ2-7; TRBD2 is a possible D gene (5 bases). CDR3 amino acids: CASSLKPEPGVNEQYF. CDR3 DNA sequence: TGCGCCAGCAGCTTGAAACCCGAGCCCGGGGTGAACGAGCAGTACTTC.